The present entry profiles one T cell receptor (beta chain) with its context. This specimen belongs to a study of cytotoxic CD8 clonotypes in ibrutinib-treated CLL. Depth targeted 1 in 200,000 to 1 in 1 million T cells, averaging 10x coverage per clonotype. Using immunoSEQ multiplex PCR, the repertoire was profiled, and TCRdb retains in-frame clones only, with some absent. The table has 50,000 to 60,000 clones, around four fifths seen once; the top ten hold about 20%. The receptor was isolated from a human donor with chronic lymphocytic leukemia. Material: PBMCs, obtained after 24 months of ibrutinib treatment.

DNA for the CDR3: TGTGCAAGTCGCTTAAGAATGGGCGGTAGCACCGGGGAGCTGTTTTTT. Translation: CASRLRMGGSTGELFF. J is TRBJ2-2 and V is TRBV12-2. TRBV12-2 is marked as a pseudogene. The CDR3 runs 16 residues.